This entry describes one T cell receptor beta chain. Its target is unknown. V lost 4 bases and J lost 7, with 17 bases in between. CDR1 and CDR2 from the germline V gene are PRHDT and FYEKMQ (reference sequence). There are 14 residues in the CDR3. Here immunoSEQ multiplex PCR was the method, and the copy in TCRdb shows in-frame clones only, minus some. The sample comprises more than 25,000 clones, roughly 83% of which are singletons, and roughly 25% rests with the top ten. This record belongs to a study of OX40 agonist ivuxolimab in advanced cancers. The study, taken as a whole, reports: Average numbers of expanded clones were greater in CD8+ T cells than in CD4+. In the 0.1 to 3.0 mg/kg range, CD4+ and CD8+ blood T cells had expanded clonally by week 6.

The source of this sequence is an adult with an advanced solid tumor such as melanoma, head and neck, liver or kidney cancer. This sequence joins TRBV13 and TRBJ2-7, with D possibly being TRBD2 (5 bases). Here the sequenced sample was CD4+ or CD8+ T cells sorted from blood, taken in a trial of the OX40 agonist ivuxolimab. The CDR3 loop reads CASSYLAHPGEQYF. The CDR3, as DNA: TGTGCCAGCAGCTACCTAGCCCACCCTGGAGAGCAGTACTTC.